The 13 T cell receptor beta chains presented below share a single source sample, sequenced in a study of CD8+CD57+ T cells in acquired aplastic anemia (dated by TCRdb to 2016 to 2018). TCRdb names Illumina HiSeq 2000 as the instrument used. Profiling of TCR beta VDJ combinations and CDR3 sequences used genomic DNA as the template. TCRdb handled the public reads itself, with Q25 trimming in fastp and clone calling in MiXCR, and kept productive beta chains. When rows share a CDR3 protein, they turn into one entry using the most common DNA and genes. For this sample there are about 68,000 distinct CDR3 sequences; roughly half appear just once. Of the sample, about 8.5% falls within the top ten clones. Material for sequencing was sorted CD4+, CD8+, or CD8+CD57+ T cells (not recorded which) from PBMCs. The receptor source for this set is a human donor in good health, serving as a control.

The CDR3 spells CSARDAGGGEQFF. DNA for the CDR3: TGCAGTGCTAGAGATGCCGGGGGGGGAGAGCAGTTCTTC. The chain couples TRBV20-1 to TRBJ2-1; 8 bases match TRBD2. The CDR3 totals 13 residues. The J segment lost 10 bases and the V segment lost 0 bases, leaving 5 bases of the junction unmatched. CDR1 is DFQATT, CDR2 SNEGSKA, per germline (reference sequence).

This clonotype was seen ten or more times. The genes are TRBV30 and TRBJ1-2; D is uncertain. Trimming removed 2 bases at V and 8 bases at J, with 12 bases between. Germline loops: CDR1 GTSNPN, CDR2 SVGIG (reference sequence). The CDR3 is 12 amino acids. The CDR3 nucleotides are TGTGCCTGGAGTCCAGCGGTGGGCGGCTACACCTTC. This encodes CAWSPAVGGYTF.

J is TRBJ2-7 and V is TRBV7-9; D is unresolved. There are 12 residues in the CDR3. Trimming took 5 bases from V and 3 from J, leaving 8 bases between them. Germline CDR1 SEHNR, CDR2 FQNEAQ (reference sequence). The chain's CDR3 is CASSPTGYEQYF. The CDR3 coding sequence is TGTGCCAGCAGCCCGACCGGCTACGAGCAGTACTTC.

There are many counts of this clonotype. The chain has TRBV11-1 and TRBJ1-1; weak D call: TRBD1 (6 bases). Germline V CDR1 and CDR2: SGHAT, FQDESV (reference sequence). Trimming pared 0 bases from V and 3 bases from J, leaving 8 bases between. This CDR3 is 14 amino acids long. The CDR3 nucleotides are TGTGCCAGCAGCTTAGCTGAGGGGGACACTGAAGCTTTCTTT. Amino acid sequence: CASSLAEGDTEAFF. Full variable domain (rest looked up from reference TRBV11-1 and TRBJ1-1): EAEVAQSPRYKITEKSQAVAFWCDPISGHATLYWYRQILGQGPELLVQFQDESVVDDSQLPKDRFSAERLKGVDSTLKIQPAELGDSAMYLCASSLAEGDTEAFFGQGTRLTVV.

The chain combines TRBV19 with TRBJ1-2; 11 nucleotides match TRBD1. The CDR3 consists of 15 residues. Germline V lookup: CDR1 LNHDA, CDR2 SQIVND (reference sequence). Germline trimming cut 6 bases from V and 4 bases from J; bases unmatched to any gene: 7. As DNA, the CDR3 is TGTGCCAGTAGATCGTGGACAGGGGGCGGCTATGGCTACACCTTC. The encoded protein is CASRSWTGGGYGYTF. Full variable domain (outside the CDR3, taken from reference TRBV19 and TRBJ1-2): DGGITQSPKYLFRKEGQNVTLSCEQNLNHDAMYWYRQDPGQGLRLIYYSQIVNDFQKGDIAEGYSVSREKKESFPLTVTSAQKNPTAFYLCASRSWTGGGYGYTFGSGTRLTVV.

This chain's CDR3 is CASSSLWGDQQETQYF. CDR3 in DNA: TGTGCCAGTAGTTCCTTATGGGGGGACCAACAAGAGACCCAGTACTTC. This chain joins TRBV19 and TRBJ2-5; possibly TRBD2 for D (6 bases). The V end was cut by 5 bases, the J end by 2 bases, with 18 bases between. The CDR3 sequence is 16 residues long. From germline, CDR1 is LNHDA and CDR2 SQIVND (reference sequence).

The chain couples TRBV29-1 to TRBJ2-7, with TRBD1 matching 9 bases. The CDR3 extends over 11 amino acids. Germline CDR1 and CDR2: SQVTM and ANQGSEA. The V gene end was trimmed by 6 bases and the J gene end by 6 bases; junction bases not matched to a gene: 3. In nucleotides, the CDR3 is TGCAGCGTCTCGGACAGGGGCGAGCAGTACGTC. It codes for CSVSDRGEQYV.

This chain links TRBV15 with TRBJ2-5; no reliable D call. The germline CDR1 and CDR2 sequences are LNHNV and YYDKDF (reference sequence). V was trimmed by 7 bases and J by 8 bases, leaving 8 bases between them. The CDR3 sequence is 10 residues long. CDR3 DNA sequence: TGTGCCACCAATGCCGACACCCAGTACTTC. It specifies CATNADTQYF.

This clonotype was recorded many times. J is TRBJ2-7 and V is TRBV20-1, with 7 nucleotides matching TRBD2. The length of the CDR3 is 14 residues. Germline V gives CDR1 DFQATT, CDR2 SNEGSKA (reference sequence). V lost 1 base to trimming and J lost 0 bases; unmatched junction nucleotides: 3. CDR3 nucleotide sequence: TGCAGTGCTAGAGGTAGCGGGTTCTCCTACGAGCAGTACTTC. Translated: CSARGSGFSYEQYF.

This clonotype was counted a single time. The chain couples TRBV2 to TRBJ1-1, with a possible D match to TRBD1 (5 bases). CDR3 length equals 13 residues. The V gene lost 3 bases and the J gene lost 6 bases, with 11 bases spanning the gap. The germline V gene has CDR1 SNHLY and CDR2 FYNNEI. The CDR3 reads CASSDRAIAEAFF. In DNA, the CDR3 is TGTGCCAGCAGTGACAGGGCAATCGCTGAAGCTTTCTTT.

The chain couples TRBV10-3 to TRBJ1-2; unclear D gene. Germline loops: CDR1 ENHRY, CDR2 SYGVKD. V was trimmed by 10 bases and J by 0 bases, leaving 15 bases between them. The CDR3 runs 14 residues. In DNA form, the CDR3 reads TGTGCCAGCAGAGCGGGAGAAACTAACTATGGCTACACCTTC. This sequence encodes CASRAGETNYGYTF.

Note on this clonotype: Germline is not matched at one junction end, which may reflect a read error. The J gene is TRBJ2-7, the V gene TRBV12-3 or TRBV12-4; 10 bases match TRBD2. The CDR3 sequence is 16 residues long. The CDR3 region is CASSFFPPSGGCERYF. CDR3 nucleotide sequence: TGTGCCAGCAGTTTTTTTCCTCCTAGCGGGGGTTGCGAGCGGTACTTC.

This chain uses TRBV7-9 with TRBJ2-7; D possibly corresponds to TRBD2 (6 bases). V was trimmed by 8 bases and J by 0 bases, leaving 20 bases between them. CDR1 is SEHNR and CDR2 is FQNEAQ in the germline V gene (reference sequence). This CDR3 region has 16 residues. This CDR3 reads CASSPPGTALSYEQYF. DNA for the CDR3: TGTGCCAGCTCACCTCCCGGGACTGCCCTCTCCTACGAGCAGTACTTC.